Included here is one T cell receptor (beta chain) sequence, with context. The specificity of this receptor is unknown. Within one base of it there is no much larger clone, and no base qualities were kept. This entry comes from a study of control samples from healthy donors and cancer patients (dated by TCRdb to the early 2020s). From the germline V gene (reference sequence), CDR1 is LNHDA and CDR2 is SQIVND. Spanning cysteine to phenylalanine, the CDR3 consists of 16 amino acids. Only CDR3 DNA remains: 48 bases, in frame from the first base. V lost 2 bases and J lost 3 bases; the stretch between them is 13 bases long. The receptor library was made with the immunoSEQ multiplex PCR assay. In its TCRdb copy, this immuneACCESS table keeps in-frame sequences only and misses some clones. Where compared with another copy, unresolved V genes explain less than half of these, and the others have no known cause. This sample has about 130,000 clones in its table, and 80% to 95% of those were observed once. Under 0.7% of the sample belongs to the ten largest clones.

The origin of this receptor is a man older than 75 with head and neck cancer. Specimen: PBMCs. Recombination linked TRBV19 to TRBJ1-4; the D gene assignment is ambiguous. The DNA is TGTGCCAGTAGTATAATCGGTGGACCACCTAATGAAAAACTGTTTTTT. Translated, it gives CASSIIGGPPNEKLFF. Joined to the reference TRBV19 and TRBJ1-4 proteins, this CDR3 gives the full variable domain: DGGITQSPKYLFRKEGQNVTLSCEQNLNHDAMYWYRQDPGQGLRLIYYSQIVNDFQKGDIAEGYSVSREKKESFPLTVTSAQKNPTAFYLCASSIIGGPPNEKLFFGSGTQLSVL.